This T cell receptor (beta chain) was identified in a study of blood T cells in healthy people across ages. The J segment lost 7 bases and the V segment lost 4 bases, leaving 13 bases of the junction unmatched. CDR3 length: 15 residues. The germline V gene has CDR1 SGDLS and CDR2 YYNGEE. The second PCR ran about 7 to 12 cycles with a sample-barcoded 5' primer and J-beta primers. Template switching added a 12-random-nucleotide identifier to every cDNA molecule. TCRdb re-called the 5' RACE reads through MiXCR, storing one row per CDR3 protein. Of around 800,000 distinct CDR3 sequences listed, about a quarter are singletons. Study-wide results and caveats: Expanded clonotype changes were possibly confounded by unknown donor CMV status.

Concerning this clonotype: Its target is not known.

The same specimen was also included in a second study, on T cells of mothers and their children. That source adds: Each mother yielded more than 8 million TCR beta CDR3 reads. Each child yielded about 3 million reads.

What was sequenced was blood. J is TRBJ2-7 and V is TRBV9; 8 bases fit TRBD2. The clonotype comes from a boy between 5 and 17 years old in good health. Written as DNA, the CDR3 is TGTGCCAGCAGCCGAGAGGGGATAGCGGGGTATGAGCAGTACTTC. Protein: CASSREGIAGYEQYF. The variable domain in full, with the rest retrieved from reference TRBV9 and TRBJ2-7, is DSGVTQTPKHLITATGQRVTLRCSPRSGDLSVYWYQQSLDQGLQFLIQYYNGEERAKGNILERFSAQQFPDLHSELNLSSLELGDSALYFCASSREGIAGYEQYFGPGTRLTVT.